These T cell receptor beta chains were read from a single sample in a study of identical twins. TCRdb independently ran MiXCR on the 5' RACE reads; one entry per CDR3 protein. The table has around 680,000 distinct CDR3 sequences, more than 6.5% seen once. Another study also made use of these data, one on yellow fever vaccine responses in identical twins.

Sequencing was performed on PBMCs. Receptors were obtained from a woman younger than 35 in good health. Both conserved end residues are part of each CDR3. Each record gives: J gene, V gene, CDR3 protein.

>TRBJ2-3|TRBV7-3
CASSVAFGGAGDTQYF
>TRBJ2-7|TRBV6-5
CASSYSAEGYEQYF
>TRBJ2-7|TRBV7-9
CASSLLSGGAYEQYF
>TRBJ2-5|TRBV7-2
CASSLAQGLQETQYF
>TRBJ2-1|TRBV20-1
CSATRAGWSDNEQFF
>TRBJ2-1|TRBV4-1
CASSQDRRAFSYNEQFF
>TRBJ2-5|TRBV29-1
CSVEGGQGAHETQYF
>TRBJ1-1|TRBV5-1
CASSFGSKNTEAFF
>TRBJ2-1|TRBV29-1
CSVEGSVSYNEQFF
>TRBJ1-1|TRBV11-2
CASSAHTFTEAFF
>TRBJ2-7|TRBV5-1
CASSLVKAISYEQYF
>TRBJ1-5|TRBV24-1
CATSDMIVLQGDRQPQHF
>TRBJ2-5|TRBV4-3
CASSQTFSSGSETQYF
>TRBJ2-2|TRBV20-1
CSASRDATNTGELFF
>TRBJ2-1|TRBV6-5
CASSPSGQEQFF
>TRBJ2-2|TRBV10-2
CASSAGSGSTGELFF
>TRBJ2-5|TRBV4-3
CASSQDSSPIGTETQYF
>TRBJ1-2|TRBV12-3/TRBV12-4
CASSTGGTGYTF
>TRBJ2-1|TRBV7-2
CASSLRDSSYNEQFF
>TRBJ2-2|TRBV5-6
CASSLDPRGTGELFF
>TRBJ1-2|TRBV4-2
CASSQGRRVDGYTF
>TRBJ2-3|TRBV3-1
CASSRVESTDTQYF
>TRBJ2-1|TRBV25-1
CASGAGDRGLYNEQFF
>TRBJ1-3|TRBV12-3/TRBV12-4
CASSLGFNTIYF
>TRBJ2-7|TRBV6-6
CASLGGADYEQYF
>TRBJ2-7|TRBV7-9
CASSGTSGGFYEQYF
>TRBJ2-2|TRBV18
CASSPYSTSTPGELFF
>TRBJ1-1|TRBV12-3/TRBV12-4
CASSFKGQNTEAFF
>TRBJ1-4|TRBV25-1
CASSEGGAGTNEKLFF
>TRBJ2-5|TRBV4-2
CASSQGASGGATSQYF
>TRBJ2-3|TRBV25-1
CASSAGGLAGSKDTQYF
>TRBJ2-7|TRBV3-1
CASRTSGNYEQYF
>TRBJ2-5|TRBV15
CATSKGQGLGTQYF
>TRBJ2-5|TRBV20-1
CSAREGPTRGATQYF
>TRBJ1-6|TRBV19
CASSTGQGRSYNSPLHF
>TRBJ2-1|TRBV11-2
CASSRRTSGRSSYNEQFF
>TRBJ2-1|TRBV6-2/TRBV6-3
CASSYPETGPHGSEQFF
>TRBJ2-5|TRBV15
CATSRRQSQETQYF
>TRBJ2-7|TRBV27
CATRGAPSYEQYF
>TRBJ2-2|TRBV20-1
CSARDLGLAGLPGELFF
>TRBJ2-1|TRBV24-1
CATSEPTGNRYNEQFF
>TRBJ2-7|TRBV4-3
CASSLRLAGVFDEQYF
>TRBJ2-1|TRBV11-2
CASSVDRKSSYNEQFF
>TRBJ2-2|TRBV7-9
CASSPFSGGVTGELFF